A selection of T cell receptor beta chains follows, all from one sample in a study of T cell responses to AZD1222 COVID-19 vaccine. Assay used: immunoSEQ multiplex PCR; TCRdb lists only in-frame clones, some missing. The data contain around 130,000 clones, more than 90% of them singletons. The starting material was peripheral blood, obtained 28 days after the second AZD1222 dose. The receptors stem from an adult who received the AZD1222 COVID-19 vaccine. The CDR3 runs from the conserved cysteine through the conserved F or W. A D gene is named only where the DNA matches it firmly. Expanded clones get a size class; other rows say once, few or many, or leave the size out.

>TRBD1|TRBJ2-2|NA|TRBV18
TGTGCCAGCTCACCACGACAGGGTTTGGCGGGGGAGCTGTTTTTT
CASSPRQGLAGELFF
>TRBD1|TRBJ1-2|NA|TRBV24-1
TGTGCCACCAGTGACCCCACCGGGACAGGAGACACCTATGGCTACACCTTC
CATSDPTGTGDTYGYTF
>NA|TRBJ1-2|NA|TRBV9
TGTGCCAGCAGCGCCTCCCCCACAGCACATAGCTACACCTTC
CASSASPTAHSYTF
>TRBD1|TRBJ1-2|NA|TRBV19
TGTGCCAGCAGGACAGGGGCTAACTATGGCTACACCTTC
CASRTGANYGYTF
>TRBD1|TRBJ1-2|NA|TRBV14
TGTGCCAGCAGCCAGACAGGGGAAGTAGGCTATGGCTACACCTTC
CASSQTGEVGYGYTF
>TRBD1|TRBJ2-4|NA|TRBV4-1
TGCGCCAGCGGTAGAGACAGGGTAGACATTCAGTACTTC
CASGRDRVDIQYF
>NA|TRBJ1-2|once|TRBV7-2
TGTGCCAGCAGCCAGGGCCGGGTTGACTATGGCTACACCTTC
CASSQGRVDYGYTF
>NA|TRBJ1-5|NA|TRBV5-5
TGTGCCAGCAGTTCCCAGGTTCTTCCCCAGCATTTT
CASSSQVLPQHF
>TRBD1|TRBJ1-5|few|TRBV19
TGTGCCAGTAACAGGGGCGAGGGCAATCAGCCCCAGCATTTT
CASNRGEGNQPQHF
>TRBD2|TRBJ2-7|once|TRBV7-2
TGTGCCAGCAGCCTAGCGGGGGGTTCCTACGAGCAGTACTTC
CASSLAGGSYEQYF
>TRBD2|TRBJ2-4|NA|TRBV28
TGTGCCAGCACGGGGACTAGCGGGAGGCCTCATTACATTCAGTACTTC
CASTGTSGRPHYIQYF
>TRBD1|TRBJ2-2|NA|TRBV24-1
TGTGCCACCAGTGATACCGGGACAGGGGGCACCGGGGAGCTGTTTTTT
CATSDTGTGGTGELFF
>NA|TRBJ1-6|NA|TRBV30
TGTGCCTCCATGACAGTAAATAATTCACCCCTCCACTTT
CASMTVNNSPLHF
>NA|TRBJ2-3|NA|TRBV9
TGTGCCAGCAGCGTATCGGGGGCAATGGTAGCAGATACGCAGTATTTT
CASSVSGAMVADTQYF